The TCR beta chain under discussion was sequenced for a study of T cells in localized non-small cell lung cancer. Study results and caveats: One tumor region alone was sequenced, and heterogeneity therefore remains possible. Compared with tumor, uninvolved adjacent lung displayed greater T cell clonality, ranking highest overall. Elevated circulating T cell density in blood was associated with longer overall survival. In adjacent lung, a median roughly 62 of the top 100 tumor clones were found.

This clone has only a few counts. Its antigen is as yet unknown. Trimming cost V 1 base and J 8 bases, with 17 bases left between them. The CDR3 extends over 15 amino acids. CDR1 and CDR2 from the germline V gene are SGHDN and FVKESK. Generated by immunoSEQ multiplex PCR, the TCRdb table keeps only in-frame clones and is missing some. The sample has 30,000 to 40,000 clones, approximately 83% seen once; the top ten hold around 6.4%. The genes are TRBV14 and TRBJ1-2; D remains ambiguous. Specimen: peripheral blood, collected before any cancer treatment. The receptor was derived from a man between 35 and 75 years old with stage I lung adenocarcinoma. The CDR3 nucleotides are TGTGCCAGCAGCCAAGCAAGCCCCTTTGACGGGGGCTACACCTTC. Amino acid sequence: CASSQASPFDGGYTF.